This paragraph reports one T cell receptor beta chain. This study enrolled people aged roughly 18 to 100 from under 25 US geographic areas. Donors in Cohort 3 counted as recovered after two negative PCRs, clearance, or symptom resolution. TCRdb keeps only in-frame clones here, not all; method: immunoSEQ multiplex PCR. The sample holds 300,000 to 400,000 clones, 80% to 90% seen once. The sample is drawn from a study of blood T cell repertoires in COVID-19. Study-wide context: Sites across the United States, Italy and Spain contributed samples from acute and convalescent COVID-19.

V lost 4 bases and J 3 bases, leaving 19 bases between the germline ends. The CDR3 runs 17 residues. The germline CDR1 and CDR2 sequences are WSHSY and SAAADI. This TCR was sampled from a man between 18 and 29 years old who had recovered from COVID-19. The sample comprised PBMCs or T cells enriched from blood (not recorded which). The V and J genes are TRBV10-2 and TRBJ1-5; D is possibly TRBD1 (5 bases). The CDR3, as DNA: TGCGCCAGCAGTGGCGTGCGTCGACAGACGGCCAATCAGCCCCAGCATTTT. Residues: CASSGVRRQTANQPQHF.